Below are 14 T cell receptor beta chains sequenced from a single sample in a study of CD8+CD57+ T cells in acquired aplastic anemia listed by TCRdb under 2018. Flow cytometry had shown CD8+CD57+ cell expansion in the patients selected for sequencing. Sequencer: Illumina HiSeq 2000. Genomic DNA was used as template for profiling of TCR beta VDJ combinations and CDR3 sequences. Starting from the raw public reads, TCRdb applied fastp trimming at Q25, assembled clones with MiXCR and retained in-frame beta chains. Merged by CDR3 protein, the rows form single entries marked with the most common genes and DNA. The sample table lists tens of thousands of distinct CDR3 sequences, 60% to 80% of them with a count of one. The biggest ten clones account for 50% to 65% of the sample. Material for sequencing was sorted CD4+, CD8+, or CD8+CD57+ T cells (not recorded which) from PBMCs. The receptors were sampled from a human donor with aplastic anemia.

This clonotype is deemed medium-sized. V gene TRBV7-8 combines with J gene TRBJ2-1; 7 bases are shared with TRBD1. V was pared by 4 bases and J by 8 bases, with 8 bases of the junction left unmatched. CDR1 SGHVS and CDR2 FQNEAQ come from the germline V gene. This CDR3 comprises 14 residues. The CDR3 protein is CASSSPGQLDEQFF. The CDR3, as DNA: TGTGCCAGCAGCTCGCCGGGACAGCTGGATGAGCAGTTCTTC.

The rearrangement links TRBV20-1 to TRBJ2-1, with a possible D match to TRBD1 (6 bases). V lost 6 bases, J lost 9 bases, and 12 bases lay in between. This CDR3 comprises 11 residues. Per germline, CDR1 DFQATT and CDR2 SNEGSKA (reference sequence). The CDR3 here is CSAGAGGEQFF. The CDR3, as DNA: TGCAGTGCGGGGGCTGGGGGTGAGCAGTTCTTC.

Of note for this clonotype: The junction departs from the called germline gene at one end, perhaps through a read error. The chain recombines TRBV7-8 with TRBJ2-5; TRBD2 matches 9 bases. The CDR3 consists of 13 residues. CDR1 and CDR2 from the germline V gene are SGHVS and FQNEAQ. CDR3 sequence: CASSLGLAETQYF. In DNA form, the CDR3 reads TGTGCCAGCAGTTTAGGACTAGCGGAGACCCAGTACTTC. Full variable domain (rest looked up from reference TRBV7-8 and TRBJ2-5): GAGVSQSPRYKVAKRGQDVALRCDPISGHVSLFWYQQALGQGPEFLTYFQNEAQLDKSGLPSDRFFAERPEGSVSTLKIQRTQQEDSAVYLCASSLGLAETQYFGPGTRLLVL.

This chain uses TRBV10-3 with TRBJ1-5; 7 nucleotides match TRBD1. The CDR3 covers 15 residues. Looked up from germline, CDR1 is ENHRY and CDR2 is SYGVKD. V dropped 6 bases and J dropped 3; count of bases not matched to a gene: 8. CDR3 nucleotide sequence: TGTGCCATCAGCCAGGGGGACCTTAACAATCAGCCCCAGCATTTT. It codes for CAISQGDLNNQPQHF.

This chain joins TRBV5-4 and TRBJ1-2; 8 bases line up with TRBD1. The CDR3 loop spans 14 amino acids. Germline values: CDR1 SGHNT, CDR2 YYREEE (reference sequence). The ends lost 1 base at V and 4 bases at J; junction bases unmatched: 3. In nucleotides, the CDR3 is TGTGCCAGCAGCTTGCGGGGACAGGTCTATGGCTACACCTTC. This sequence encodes CASSLRGQVYGYTF.

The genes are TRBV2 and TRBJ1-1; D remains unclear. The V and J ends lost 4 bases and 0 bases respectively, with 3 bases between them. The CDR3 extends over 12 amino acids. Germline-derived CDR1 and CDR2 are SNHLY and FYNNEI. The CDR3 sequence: CASSVMNTEAFF. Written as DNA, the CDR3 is TGTGCCAGCAGTGTTATGAACACTGAAGCTTTCTTT.

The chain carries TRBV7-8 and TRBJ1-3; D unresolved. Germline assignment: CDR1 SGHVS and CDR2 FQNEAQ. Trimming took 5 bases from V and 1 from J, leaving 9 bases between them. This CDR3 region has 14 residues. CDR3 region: CASSPVSSGNTIYF. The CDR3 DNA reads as TGTGCCAGCAGCCCGGTCTCGTCTGGAAACACCATATATTTT.

The CDR3 here is CATHYWGQGEEQFF. In nucleotides, the CDR3 is TGCGCCACACATTATTGGGGACAGGGTGAAGAGCAGTTCTTC. The chain carries TRBV10-1 and TRBJ2-1; TRBD1 matches 9 bases. Germline CDR1 WNHNN, CDR2 SYGVQD (reference sequence). The V segment lost 10 bases and the J segment 10 bases; nucleotides outside the gene matches: 14. The CDR3 is 14 amino acids.

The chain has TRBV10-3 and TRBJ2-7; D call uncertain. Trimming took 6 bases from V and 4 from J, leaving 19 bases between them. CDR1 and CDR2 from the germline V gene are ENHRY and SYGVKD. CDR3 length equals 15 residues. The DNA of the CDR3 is TGTGCCATCAGCTCCGCTAAGTTGAGTGGTTACGAGCAGTACTTC. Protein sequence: CAISSAKLSGYEQYF.

CDR3 protein: CATSAWGTSTDTQYF. CDR3 coding DNA: TGTGCCACCAGTGCCTGGGGCACTAGCACAGATACGCAGTATTTT. This chain links TRBV24-1 with TRBJ2-3; a weak D match, TRBD1 (5 bases). This CDR3 region has 15 residues. V dropped 5 bases and J dropped 0 bases, with 11 bases sitting between them. Germline V gives CDR1 KGHDR, CDR2 SFDVKD.

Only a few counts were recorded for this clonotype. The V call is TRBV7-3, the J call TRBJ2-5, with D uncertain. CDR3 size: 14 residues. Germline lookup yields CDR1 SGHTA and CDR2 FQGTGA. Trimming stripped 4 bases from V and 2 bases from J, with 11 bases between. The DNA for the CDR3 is TGTGCCAGCAGCTATTTAGGGAATCAAGAGACCCAGTACTTC. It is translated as CASSYLGNQETQYF.

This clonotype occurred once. The CDR3 DNA is TGTGCCAGTAGTGAGGGGGCAGACCCTGGAAACACCATATATTTT. This translates into CASSEGADPGNTIYF. The chain recombines TRBV19 with TRBJ1-3; 7 bases are shared with TRBD1. The trim removed 5 bases at V and 2 bases at J, leaving 6 bases unmatched. CDR1 LNHDA and CDR2 SQIVND come from the germline V gene (reference sequence). The length of the CDR3 is 15 residues. The variable domain in full, with the rest retrieved from reference TRBV19 and TRBJ1-3, is DGGITQSPKYLFRKEGQNVTLSCEQNLNHDAMYWYRQDPGQGLRLIYYSQIVNDFQKGDIAEGYSVSREKKESFPLTVTSAQKNPTAFYLCASSEGADPGNTIYFGEGSWLTVV.

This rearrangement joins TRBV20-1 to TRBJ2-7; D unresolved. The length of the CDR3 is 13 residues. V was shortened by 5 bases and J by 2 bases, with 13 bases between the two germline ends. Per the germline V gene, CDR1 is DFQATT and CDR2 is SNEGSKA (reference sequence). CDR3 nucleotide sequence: TGCAGTGCTCACCGGCCGGTGACCTACGAGCAGTACTTC. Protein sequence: CSAHRPVTYEQYF.

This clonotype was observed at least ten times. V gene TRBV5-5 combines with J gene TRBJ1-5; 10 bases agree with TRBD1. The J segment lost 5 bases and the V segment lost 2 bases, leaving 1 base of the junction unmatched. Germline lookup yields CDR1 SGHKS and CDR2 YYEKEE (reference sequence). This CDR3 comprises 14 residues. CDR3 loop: CASSFGQGDQPQHF. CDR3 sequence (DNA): TGTGCCAGCAGCTTTGGACAGGGGGATCAGCCCCAGCATTTT.